This TCR beta chain was found in a study of response to subunit inactivated influenza vaccine. Notes on the study in general: Only a handful of new T cells, the authors suggested, are recruited with each seasonal influenza vaccination.

One entry per CDR3 protein results from TCRdb running MiXCR on the RT-PCR reads. The sample records 750,000 to 850,000 distinct CDR3 sequences, about a fifth being singletons. Trimming took 4 bases from V and 4 from J, leaving 13 bases between them. The germline V gene has CDR1 DFQATT and CDR2 SNEGSKA (reference sequence). This CDR3 has 13 amino acids. Remarks on this clonotype: The antigen remains unidentified.

V is TRBV20-1 and J is TRBJ1-2; no firm D call. This sequence originates from a man aged 50 to 60 who received an inactivated influenza vaccine. The sequenced sample was PBMCs from blood, obtained roughly 5 days after vaccination. DNA of the CDR3: TGCAGTGCTACCCGCGTGAAGGGCTATGGCTACACCTTC. It codes for CSATRVKGYGYTF.